This TCR beta chain was sequenced during a study of cytomegalovirus exposure and HLA in healthy donors. The CDR3 extends over 13 amino acids. Germline V CDR1 and CDR2: MNHEY, SMNVEV (reference sequence). The V and J ends lost 6 bases and 4 bases respectively, with 12 bases between them. The PCR used 60 Vbeta and 13 Jbeta primers. Profiling relied on immunoSEQ multiplex PCR, and the TCRdb table lists in-frame clones only, not all of them. The sample has some 150,000 clones; around 81% are singletons. Notes on the study in general: It was reported in a later analysis that an Asian-associated ancestry cluster showed fewer N-insertions than the approximately 670-donor mean.

There are a few counts of this clone. The antigen remains undetermined. The chain uses TRBV27 and TRBJ1-2; D possibly corresponds to TRBD1 (6 bases). The sample consisted of PBMCs. The source of this sequence is a woman aged 25 to 45 in good health and CMV-seropositive. CDR3 in DNA: TGTGCCAGCAGCCCCAGGGGCTCCTATGGCTACACCTTC. It is translated as CASSPRGSYGYTF.